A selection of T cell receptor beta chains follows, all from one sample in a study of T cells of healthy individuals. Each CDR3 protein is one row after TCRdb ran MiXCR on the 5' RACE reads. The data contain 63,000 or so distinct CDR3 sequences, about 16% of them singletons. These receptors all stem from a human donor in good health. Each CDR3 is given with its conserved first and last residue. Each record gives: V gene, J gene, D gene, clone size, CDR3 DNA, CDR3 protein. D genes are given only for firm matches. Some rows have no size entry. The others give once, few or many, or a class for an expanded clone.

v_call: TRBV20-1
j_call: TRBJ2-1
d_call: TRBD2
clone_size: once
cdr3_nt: TGCAGTGCTAGAGATCCTGGGACTAGCGGTTCCAATGAGCAGTTCTTC
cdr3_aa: CSARDPGTSGSNEQFF

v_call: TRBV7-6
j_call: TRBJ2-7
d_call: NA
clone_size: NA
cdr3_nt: TGTGCCAGCAGCTTGGGACCCCCCTACGAGCAGTACTTC
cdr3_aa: CASSLGPPYEQYF

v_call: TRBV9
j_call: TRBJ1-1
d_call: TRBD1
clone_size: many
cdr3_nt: TGTGCCAGCAGCCCCAGGGGGGAGACTGAAGCTTTCTTT
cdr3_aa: CASSPRGETEAFF

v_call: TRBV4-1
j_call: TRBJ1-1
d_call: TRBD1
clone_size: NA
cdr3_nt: TGCGCCAGCAGCCAAACCCCCGGGACAGGGGGCCCCCCAAACCCCCGAACCACTGAAGCTTTCTTT
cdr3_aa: CASSQTPGTGGPPNPRTTEAFF

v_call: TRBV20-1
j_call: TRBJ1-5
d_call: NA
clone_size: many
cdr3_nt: TGCAGTGCTAGAGAGACAGCCGGCCGCCCGGCTAGCAATCAGCCCCAGCATTTT
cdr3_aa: CSARETAGRPASNQPQHF

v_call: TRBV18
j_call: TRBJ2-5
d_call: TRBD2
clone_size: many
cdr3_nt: TGTGCCAGCTCACCACGCGAGCGGGAGGGCCGAGAGACCCAGTACTTC
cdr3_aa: CASSPREREGRETQYF

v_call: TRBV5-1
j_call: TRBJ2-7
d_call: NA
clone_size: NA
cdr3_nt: TGCGCCAGCAGCCACAGTTCGACCTACGAGCAGTACTTC
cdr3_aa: CASSHSSTYEQYF

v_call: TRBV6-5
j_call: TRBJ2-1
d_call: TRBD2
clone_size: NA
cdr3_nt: TGTGCCAGCAGTTACTCCCCGACTAGCGGGGTCTACAATGAGCAGTTCTTC
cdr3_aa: CASSYSPTSGVYNEQFF

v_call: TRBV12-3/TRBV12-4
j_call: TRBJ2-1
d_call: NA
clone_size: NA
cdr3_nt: TGTGCCAGCAGATGGGGGGGCCGGCGTGAGCAGTTCTTC
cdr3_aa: CASRWGGRREQFF

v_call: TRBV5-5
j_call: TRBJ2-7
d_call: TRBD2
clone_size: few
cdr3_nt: TGTGCCAGCAGCTTGGGAGGGGAGGGCTACGAGCAGTACTTC
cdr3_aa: CASSLGGEGYEQYF

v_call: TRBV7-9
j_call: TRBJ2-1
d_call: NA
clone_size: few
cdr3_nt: TGTGCCAGCAAGGAGGGGGCGTTTAGCTCCTACAATGAGCAGTTCTTC
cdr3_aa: CASKEGAFSSYNEQFF

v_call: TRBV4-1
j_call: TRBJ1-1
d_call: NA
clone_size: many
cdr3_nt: TGCGCCAGCAGCCAAGCCCGGGGACGTTTCTTT
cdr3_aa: CASSQARGRFF

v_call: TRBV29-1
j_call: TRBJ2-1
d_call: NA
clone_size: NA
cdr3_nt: TGCAGCAGCAGGGGATTATATGAGCAGTTCTTC
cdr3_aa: CSSRGLYEQFF

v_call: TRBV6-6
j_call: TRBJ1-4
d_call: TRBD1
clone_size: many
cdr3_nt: TGTGCCAGCAGTTACGGGGACAGGATACCTAATGAAAAACTGTTTTTT
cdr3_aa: CASSYGDRIPNEKLFF

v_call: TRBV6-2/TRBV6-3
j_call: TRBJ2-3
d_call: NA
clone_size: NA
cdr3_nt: TGTGCCAGTACGGGACTCTCCACAGATACGCAGTATTTT
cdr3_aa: CASTGLSTDTQYF

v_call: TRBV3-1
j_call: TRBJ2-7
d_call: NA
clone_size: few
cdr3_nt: TGTGCCAGCAGCCAAGACCCCAGGGGACTCTACGAGCAGTACTTC
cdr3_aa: CASSQDPRGLYEQYF

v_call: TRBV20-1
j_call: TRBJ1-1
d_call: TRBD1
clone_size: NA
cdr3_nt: TGCAGTGCTAGACCGGGACAGCAGAACACTGAAGCTTTCTTT
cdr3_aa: CSARPGQQNTEAFF

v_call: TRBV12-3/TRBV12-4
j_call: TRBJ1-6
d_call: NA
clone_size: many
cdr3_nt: TGTGCCAGCAGTTGGGGTGTACCGGGGACGGATAATTCACCCCTCCACTTT
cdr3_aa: CASSWGVPGTDNSPLHF

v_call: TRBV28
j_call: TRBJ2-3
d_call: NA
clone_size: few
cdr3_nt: TGTGCCACCTCTAAAAGAGGGCTAGCTGGTACAGATACGCAGTATTTT
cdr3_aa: CATSKRGLAGTDTQYF

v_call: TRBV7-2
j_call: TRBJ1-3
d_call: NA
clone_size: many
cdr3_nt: TGTGCCAGCAGCTACAGCTCTGGAAACACCATATATTTT
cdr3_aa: CASSYSSGNTIYF

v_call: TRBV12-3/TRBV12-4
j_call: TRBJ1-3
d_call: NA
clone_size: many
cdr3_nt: TGTGCCAGCAGTTTAGGAAACACCATATATTTT
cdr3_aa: CASSLGNTIYF

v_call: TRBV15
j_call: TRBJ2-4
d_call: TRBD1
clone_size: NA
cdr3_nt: TGTGCCACCAGCAGAGTAGGACAGGGGGCGGCCAAAAACATTCAGTACTTC
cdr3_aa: CATSRVGQGAAKNIQYF

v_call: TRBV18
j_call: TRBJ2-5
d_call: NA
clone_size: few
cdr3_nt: TGTGCCAGCTCACCAGTAGGTCGTTCAGGGACCCAGTACTTC
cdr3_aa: CASSPVGRSGTQYF

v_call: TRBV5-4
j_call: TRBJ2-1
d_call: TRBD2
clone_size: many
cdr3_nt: TGTGCCAGCAGCCCAGGACTAGCGGGAGCTAACTACAATGAGCAGTTCTTC
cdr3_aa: CASSPGLAGANYNEQFF

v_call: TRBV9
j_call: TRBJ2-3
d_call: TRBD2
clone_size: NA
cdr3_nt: TGTGCCAGCAGCACGGGACTAGCGGATACGCAGTATTTT
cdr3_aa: CASSTGLADTQYF

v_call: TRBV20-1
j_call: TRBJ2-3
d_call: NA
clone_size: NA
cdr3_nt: TGCAGTGGGGCCCTCCCTAGCTCTAGCACAGATACGCAGTATTTT
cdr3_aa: CSGALPSSSTDTQYF

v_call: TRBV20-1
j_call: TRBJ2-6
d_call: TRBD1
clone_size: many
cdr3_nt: TGCAGTGCTAAACAGGGGCTTCACTCTGGGGCCAACGTCCTGACTTTC
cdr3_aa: CSAKQGLHSGANVLTF